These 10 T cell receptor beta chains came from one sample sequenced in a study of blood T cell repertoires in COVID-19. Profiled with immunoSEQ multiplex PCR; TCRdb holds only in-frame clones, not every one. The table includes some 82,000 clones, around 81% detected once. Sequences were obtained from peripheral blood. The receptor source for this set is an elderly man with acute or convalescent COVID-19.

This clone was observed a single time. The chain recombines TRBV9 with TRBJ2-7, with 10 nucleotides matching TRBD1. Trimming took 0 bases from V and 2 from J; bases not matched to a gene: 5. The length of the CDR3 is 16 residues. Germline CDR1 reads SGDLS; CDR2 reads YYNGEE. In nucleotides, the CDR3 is TGTGCCAGCAGCGTAGGGGCCGGGACAGGGGCCTACGAGCAGTACTTC. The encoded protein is CASSVGAGTGAYEQYF.

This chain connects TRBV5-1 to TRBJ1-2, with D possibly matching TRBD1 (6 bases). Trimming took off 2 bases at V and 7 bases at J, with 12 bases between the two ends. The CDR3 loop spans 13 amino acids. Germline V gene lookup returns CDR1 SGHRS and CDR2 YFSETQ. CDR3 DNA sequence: TGCGCCAGCAGCTTAACCGGGACAACTGGCTACACCTTC. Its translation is CASSLTGTTGYTF.

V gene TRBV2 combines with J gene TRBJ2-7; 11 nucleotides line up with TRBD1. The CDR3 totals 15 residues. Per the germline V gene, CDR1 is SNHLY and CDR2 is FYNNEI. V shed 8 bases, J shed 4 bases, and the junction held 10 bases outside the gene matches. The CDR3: CASSPAGQGGYEQYF. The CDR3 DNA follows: TGTGCCAGCTCCCCAGCGGGACAGGGGGGTTACGAGCAGTACTTC.

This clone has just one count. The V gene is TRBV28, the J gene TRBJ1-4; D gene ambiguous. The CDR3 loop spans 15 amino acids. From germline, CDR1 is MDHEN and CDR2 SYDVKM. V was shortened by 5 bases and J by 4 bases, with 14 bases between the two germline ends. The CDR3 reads CASSPAGRVNEKLFF. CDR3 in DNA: TGTGCCAGCAGTCCCGCCGGTCGAGTTAATGAAAAACTGTTTTTT.

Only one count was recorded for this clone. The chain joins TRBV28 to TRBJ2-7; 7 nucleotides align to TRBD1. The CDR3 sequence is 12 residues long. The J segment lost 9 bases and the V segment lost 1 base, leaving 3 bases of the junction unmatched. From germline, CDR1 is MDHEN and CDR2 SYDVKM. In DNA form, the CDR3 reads TGTGCCAGCAGTTTATTGACAGGGAGGCAGTACTTC. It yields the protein CASSLLTGRQYF.

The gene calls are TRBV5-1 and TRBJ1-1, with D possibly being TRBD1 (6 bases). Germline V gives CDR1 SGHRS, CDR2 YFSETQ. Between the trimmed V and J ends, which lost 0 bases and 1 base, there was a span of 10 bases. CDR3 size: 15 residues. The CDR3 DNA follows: TGCGCCAGCAGCTTGGATGACAGGTCGAACACTGAAGCTTTCTTT. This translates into CASSLDDRSNTEAFF.

The CDR3 loop reads CATSLGGETQYF. The CDR3 DNA follows: TGTGCCACCAGCCTAGGCGGAGAGACCCAGTACTTC. The chain links TRBV15 to TRBJ2-5; D unclear. V lost 5 bases, J lost 4 bases, and 8 bases lay in between. The CDR3 spans 12 residues. The V gene's germline CDR1 is LNHNV and CDR2 YYDKDF (reference sequence).

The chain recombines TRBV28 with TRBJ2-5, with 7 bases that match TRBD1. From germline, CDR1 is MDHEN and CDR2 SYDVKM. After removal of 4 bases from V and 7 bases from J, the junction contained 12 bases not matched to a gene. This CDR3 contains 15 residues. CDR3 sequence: CASSSTSRGRGTQYF. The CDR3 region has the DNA TGTGCCAGCAGTTCGACCTCCAGGGGGAGAGGGACCCAGTACTTC.

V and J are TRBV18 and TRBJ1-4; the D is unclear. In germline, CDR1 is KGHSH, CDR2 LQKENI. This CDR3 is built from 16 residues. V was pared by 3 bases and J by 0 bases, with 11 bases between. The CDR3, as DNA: TGTGCCAGCTCACCCCCTGACATTGCAACTAATGAAAAACTGTTTTTT. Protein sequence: CASSPPDIATNEKLFF.

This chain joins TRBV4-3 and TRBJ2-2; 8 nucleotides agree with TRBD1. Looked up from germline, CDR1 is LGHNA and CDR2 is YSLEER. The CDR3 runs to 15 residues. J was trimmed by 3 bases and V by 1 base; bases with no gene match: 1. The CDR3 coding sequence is TGCGCCAGCAGCCAAGGGACAGGGCACACCGGGGAGCTGTTTTTT. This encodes CASSQGTGHTGELFF.